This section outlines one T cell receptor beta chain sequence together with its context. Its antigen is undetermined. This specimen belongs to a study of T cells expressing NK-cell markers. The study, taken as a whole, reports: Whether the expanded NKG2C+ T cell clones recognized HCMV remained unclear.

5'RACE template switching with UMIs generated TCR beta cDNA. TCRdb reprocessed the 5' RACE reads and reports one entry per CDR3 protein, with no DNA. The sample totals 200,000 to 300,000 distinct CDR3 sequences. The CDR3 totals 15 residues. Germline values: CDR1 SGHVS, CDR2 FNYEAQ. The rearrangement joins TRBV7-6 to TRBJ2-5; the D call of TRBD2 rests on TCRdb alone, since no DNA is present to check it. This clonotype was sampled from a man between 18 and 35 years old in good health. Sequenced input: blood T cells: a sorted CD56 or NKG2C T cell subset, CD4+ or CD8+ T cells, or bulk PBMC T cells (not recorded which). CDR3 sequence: CASSLGTSGAETQYF.